Listed here are 9 T cell receptor beta chains from one sample, sequenced in a study of shared clonotypes between healthy human individuals. Profiled with immunoSEQ multiplex PCR; TCRdb holds only in-frame clones, not every one. The repertoire holds hundreds of thousands of clones, 60% to 75% seen once, with around 1.7% in the top ten. Sequencing was performed on memory CD4+ T cells sorted from blood. Subset here: CD45RA-negative fraction. These receptors all come from a woman aged 25 to 39 in good health.

V is TRBV4-2 and J is TRBJ2-7; D could derive from TRBD1 or TRBD2 (5 bases each). CDR1 is LGHNA and CDR2 is YNFKEQ in the germline V gene. The V end lost 0 bases, the J end lost 10 bases, and 13 bases lay between the germline ends. The CDR3 contains 13 residues. CDR3 sequence (DNA): TGTGCCAGCAGCCAAGAGAGGGGTCGGGTTCAGTACTTC. Protein sequence: CASSQERGRVQYF.

The V gene is TRBV28, the J gene TRBJ1-1; D ambiguous. V was trimmed by 1 base and J by 6 bases, leaving 12 bases between them. The CDR3 is 14 amino acids. The germline gives CDR1 MDHEN, CDR2 SYDVKM. CDR3 residues: CASSLYEKRPEAFF. CDR3 bases: TGTGCCAGCAGTTTATATGAGAAACGGCCTGAAGCTTTCTTT. The full variable domain, completed using reference TRBV28 and TRBJ1-1, is DVKVTQSSRYLVKRTGEKVFLECVQDMDHENMFWYRQDPGLGLRLIYFSYDVKMKEKGDIPEGYSVSREKKERFSLILESASTNQTSMYLCASSLYEKRPEAFFGQGTRLTVV.

To note about this clone: Other nucleotide sequences from this sample produce the same CDR3. The V and J genes are TRBV6-1 and TRBJ2-5, with a weak D call TRBD1 (6 bases). V was trimmed by 2 bases and J by 5 bases, leaving 9 bases between them. CDR1 MNHNS and CDR2 SASEGT come from the germline V gene. The CDR3 spans 13 residues. This chain's CDR3 is CASSEQGFETQYF. CDR3 nucleotide sequence: TGTGCCAGCAGTGAACAGGGGTTCGAGACCCAGTACTTC.

The rearrangement links TRBV18 to TRBJ2-1, with 10 bases aligning to TRBD1. With V trimmed by 2 bases and J by 6 bases, 10 bases remained unmatched. Germline V gene sequence: CDR1 KGHSH, CDR2 LQKENI. The CDR3 is 17 amino acids. The CDR3 DNA reads TGTGCCAGCTCACCATCGACCGGGACAGGGGAAACCAATGAGCAGTTCTTC. This encodes CASSPSTGTGETNEQFF.

J is TRBJ1-4 and V is TRBV6-5; D is unresolved. Per germline, CDR1 MNHEY and CDR2 SVGAGI. This CDR3 has 15 amino acids. Trimming removed 2 bases at V and 8 bases at J, with 15 bases between. CDR3 sequence: CASSYLAAGGEKLFF. In nucleotides, the CDR3 is TGTGCCAGCAGTTACCTGGCAGCGGGTGGGGAAAAACTGTTTTTT.

CDR3 DNA sequence: TGCAGCGTTGACCCTTCTTTGGGGAGGGAGGATTTCTTT. Protein product: CSVDPSLGREDFF. V usage is TRBV29-1 and J usage is TRBJ1-1; no definite D call. V was clipped by 3 bases and J by 13 bases, with 21 bases between them. Germline CDR1 reads SQVTM; CDR2 reads ANQGSEA. This CDR3 region has 13 residues.

This chain uses TRBV6-4 with TRBJ2-1; the match to TRBD1 covers 9 bases. The CDR3 is 15 amino acids. V dropped 4 bases and J dropped 6; count of bases not matched to a gene: 7. Germline CDR1 and CDR2: MRHNA and SNTAGT. The CDR3 reads CASSGTGDASNEQFF. The CDR3 region has the DNA TGTGCCAGCAGTGGGACAGGGGATGCAAGCAATGAGCAGTTCTTC.

The chain is built from TRBV4-1 and TRBJ1-3; 7 bases fit TRBD1. Germline CDR1 MGHRA, CDR2 YSYEKL. J was trimmed by 2 bases and V by 6 bases; bases with no gene match: 4. This CDR3 is 14 amino acids long. The CDR3 region has the DNA TGCGCCAGCAGGTCGACAGGGACTGGAAACACCATATATTTT. Encoded protein: CASRSTGTGNTIYF.

V and J are TRBV15 and TRBJ1-2, with TRBD1 as a possible D gene (5 bases). This CDR3 is built from 14 residues. Trimming shortened V by 3 bases and J by 5 bases, and 13 bases separated the two germline ends. Germline values: CDR1 LNHNV, CDR2 YYDKDF (reference sequence). DNA of the CDR3: TGTGCCACCAGCAGTCCTCGGGGACCTTATGGCTACACCTTC. This translates into CATSSPRGPYGYTF.